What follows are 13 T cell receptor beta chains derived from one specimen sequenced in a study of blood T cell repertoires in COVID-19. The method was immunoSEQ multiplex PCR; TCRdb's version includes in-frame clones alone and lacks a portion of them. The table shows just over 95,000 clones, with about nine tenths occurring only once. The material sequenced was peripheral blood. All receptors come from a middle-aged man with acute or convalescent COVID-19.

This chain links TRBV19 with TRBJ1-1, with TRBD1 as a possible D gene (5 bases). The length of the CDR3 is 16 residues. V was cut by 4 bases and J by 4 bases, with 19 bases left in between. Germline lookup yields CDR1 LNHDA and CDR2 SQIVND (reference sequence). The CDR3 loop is CASSTPRPGGGTEAFF. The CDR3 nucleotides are TGTGCCAGTAGTACCCCCCGACCCGGGGGGGGCACTGAAGCTTTCTTT.

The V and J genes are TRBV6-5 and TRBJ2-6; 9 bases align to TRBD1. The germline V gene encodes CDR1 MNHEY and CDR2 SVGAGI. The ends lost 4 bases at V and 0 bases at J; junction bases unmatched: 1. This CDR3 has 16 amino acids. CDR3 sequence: CASSWDRASGANVLTF. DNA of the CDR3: TGTGCCAGCAGTTGGGACAGGGCCTCTGGGGCCAACGTCCTGACTTTC.

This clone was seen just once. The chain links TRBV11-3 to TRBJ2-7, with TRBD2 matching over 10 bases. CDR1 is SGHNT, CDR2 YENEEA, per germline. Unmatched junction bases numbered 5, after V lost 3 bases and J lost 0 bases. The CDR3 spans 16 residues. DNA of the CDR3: TGTGCCAGCAGCTTTTCCGGGACTAGCGACTCCTACGAGCAGTACTTC. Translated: CASSFSGTSDSYEQYF.

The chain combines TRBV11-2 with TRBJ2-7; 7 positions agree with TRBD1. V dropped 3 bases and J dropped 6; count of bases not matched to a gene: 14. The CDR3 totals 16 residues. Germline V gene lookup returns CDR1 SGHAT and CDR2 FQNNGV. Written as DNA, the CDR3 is TGTGCCAGCAGCTTTTCGGACAGGACAAGAGGGGGCGAGCAGTACTTC. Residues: CASSFSDRTRGGEQYF.

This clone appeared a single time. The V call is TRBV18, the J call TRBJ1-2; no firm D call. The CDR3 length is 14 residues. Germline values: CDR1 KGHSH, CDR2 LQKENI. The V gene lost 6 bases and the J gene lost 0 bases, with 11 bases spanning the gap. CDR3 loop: CASSKTGTNYGYTF. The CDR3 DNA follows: TGTGCCAGCTCTAAGACCGGGACTAACTATGGCTACACCTTC.

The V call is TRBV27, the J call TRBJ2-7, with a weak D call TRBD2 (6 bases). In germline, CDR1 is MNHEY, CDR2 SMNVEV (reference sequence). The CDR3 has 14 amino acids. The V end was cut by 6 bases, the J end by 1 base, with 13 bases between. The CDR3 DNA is TGTGCCAGCAGCCGGGGACTGGGTTCCTACGAGCAGTACTTC. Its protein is CASSRGLGSYEQYF.

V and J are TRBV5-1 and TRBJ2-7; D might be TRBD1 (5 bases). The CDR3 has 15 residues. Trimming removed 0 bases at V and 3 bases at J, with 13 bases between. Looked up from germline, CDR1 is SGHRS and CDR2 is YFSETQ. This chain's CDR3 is CASSLESGPIYEQYF. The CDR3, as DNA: TGCGCCAGCAGCTTGGAGTCAGGGCCCATCTACGAGCAGTACTTC. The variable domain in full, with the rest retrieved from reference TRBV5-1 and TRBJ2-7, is KAGVTQTPRYLIKTRGQQVTLSCSPISGHRSVSWYQQTPGQGLQFLFEYFSETQRNKGNFPGRFSGRQFSNSRSEMNVSTLELGDSALYLCASSLESGPIYEQYFGPGTRLTVT.

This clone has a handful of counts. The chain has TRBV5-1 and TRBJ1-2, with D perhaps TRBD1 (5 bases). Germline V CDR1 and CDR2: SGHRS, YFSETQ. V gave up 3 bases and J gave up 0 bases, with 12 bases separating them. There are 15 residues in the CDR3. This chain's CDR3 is CASSYNRSANYGYTF. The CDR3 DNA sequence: TGCGCCAGCAGCTACAACAGGTCAGCTAACTATGGCTACACCTTC.

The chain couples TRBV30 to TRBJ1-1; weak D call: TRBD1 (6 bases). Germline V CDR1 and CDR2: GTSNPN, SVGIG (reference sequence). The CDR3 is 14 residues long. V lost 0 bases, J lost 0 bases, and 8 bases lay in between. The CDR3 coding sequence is TGTGCCTGGAGTGTTACAGGGATGAACACTGAAGCTTTCTTT. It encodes CAWSVTGMNTEAFF. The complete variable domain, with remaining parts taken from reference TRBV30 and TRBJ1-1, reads SQTIHQWPATLVQPVGSPLSLECTVEGTSNPNLYWYRQAAGRGLQLLFYSVGIGQISSEVPQNLSASRPQDRQFILSSKKLLLSDSGFYLCAWSVTGMNTEAFFGQGTRLTVV.

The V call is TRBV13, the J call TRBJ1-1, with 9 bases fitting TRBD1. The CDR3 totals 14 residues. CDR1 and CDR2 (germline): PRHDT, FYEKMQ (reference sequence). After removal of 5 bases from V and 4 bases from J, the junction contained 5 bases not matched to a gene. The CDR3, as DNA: TGTGCCAGCAGCGCGTTGACAGGGGGCACTGAAGCTTTCTTT. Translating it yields CASSALTGGTEAFF.

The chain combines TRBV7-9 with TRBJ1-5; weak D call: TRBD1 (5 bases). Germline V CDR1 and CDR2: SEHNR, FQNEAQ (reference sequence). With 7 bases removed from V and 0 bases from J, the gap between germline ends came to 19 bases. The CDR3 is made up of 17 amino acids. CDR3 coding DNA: TGTGCCAGCACCACCCGAAGGGGTTTCTATAGCAATCAGCCCCAGCATTTT. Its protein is CASTTRRGFYSNQPQHF.

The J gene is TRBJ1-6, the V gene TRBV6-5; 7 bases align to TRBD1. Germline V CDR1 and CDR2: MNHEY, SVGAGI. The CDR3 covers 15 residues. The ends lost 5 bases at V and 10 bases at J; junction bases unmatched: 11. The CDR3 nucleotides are TGTGCCAGCAGTATTCGACAGGGCTTAGGCTCACCCCTCCACTTT. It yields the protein CASSIRQGLGSPLHF.

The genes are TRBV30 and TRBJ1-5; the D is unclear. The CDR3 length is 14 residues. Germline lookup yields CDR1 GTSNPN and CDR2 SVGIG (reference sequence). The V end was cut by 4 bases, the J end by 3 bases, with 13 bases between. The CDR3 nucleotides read TGTGCCTGGAACACTGGAGATGACAATCAGCCCCAGCATTTT. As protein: CAWNTGDDNQPQHF.